The following is a T cell receptor beta chain sequence with its context. TCRdb keeps only in-frame clones here, not all; method: immunoSEQ multiplex PCR. The table includes roughly 220,000 clones, roughly 81% detected once. CDR1 is KGHSH and CDR2 is LQKENI in the germline V gene. Trimming took 2 bases from V and 4 from J; bases not matched to a gene: 5. The CDR3 extends over 15 amino acids. The data belong to a study of blood T cell repertoires in COVID-19. The sequenced sample was peripheral blood. This TCR derives from an elderly woman with COVID-19, enrolled during active disease. The chain uses TRBV18 and TRBJ1-5, with 7 positions matching TRBD1. In DNA form, the CDR3 reads TGTGCCAGCTCACCATCCGGGACAGAGAATCAGCCCCAGCATTTT. This codes for CASSPSGTENQPQHF.